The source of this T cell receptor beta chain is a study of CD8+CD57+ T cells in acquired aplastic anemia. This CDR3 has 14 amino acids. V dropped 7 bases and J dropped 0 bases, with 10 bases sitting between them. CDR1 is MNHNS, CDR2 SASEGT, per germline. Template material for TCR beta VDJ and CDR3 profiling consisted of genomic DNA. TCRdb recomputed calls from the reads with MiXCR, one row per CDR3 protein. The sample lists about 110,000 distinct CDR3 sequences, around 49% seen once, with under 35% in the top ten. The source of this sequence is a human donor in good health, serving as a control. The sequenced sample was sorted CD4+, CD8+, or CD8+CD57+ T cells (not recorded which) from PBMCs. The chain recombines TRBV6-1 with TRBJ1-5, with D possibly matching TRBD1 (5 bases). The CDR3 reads CASTTVRSNQPQHF. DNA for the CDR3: TGTGCCAGCACGACAGTCCGTAGCAATCAGCCCCAGCATTTT.